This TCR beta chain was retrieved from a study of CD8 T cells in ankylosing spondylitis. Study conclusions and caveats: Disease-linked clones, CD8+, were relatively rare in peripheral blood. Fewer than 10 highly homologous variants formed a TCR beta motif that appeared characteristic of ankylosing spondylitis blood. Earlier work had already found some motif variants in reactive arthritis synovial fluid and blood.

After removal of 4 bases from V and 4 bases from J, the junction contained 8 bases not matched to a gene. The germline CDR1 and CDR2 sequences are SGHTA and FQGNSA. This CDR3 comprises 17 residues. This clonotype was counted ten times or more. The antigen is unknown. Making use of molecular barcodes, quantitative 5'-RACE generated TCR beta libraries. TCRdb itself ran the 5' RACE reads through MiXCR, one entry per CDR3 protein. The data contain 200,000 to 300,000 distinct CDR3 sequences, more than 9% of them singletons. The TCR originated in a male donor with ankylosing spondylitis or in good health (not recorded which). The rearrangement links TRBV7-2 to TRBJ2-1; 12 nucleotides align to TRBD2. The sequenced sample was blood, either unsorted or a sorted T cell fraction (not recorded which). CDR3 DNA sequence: TGTGCCAGCAGCTGGGGAAGAACTAGCGGGGGGTACAATGAGCAGTTCTTC. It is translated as CASSWGRTSGGYNEQFF.